This is a list of T cell receptor beta chains from one sample in a study of OX40 agonist ivuxolimab in advanced cancers. Data came from immunoSEQ multiplex PCR; TCRdb stores just in-frame clones and leaves some out. Here the sample spans around 99,000 clones, under 95% being singletons. Sequencing used CD4+ or CD8+ T cells sorted from blood, obtained in a trial of the OX40 agonist ivuxolimab. The receptors come from an adult with an advanced solid tumor such as melanoma, head and neck, liver or kidney cancer. The CDR3 runs from the conserved cysteine through the conserved F or W. D genes are given only for firm matches. Clone size, where shown, is once, few, many, or a class for clones that have expanded.

length | D | J | V | size | DNA | CDR3
14 | . | TRBJ2-2 | TRBV5-1 | . | TGCGCCAGCAGCTTGAATCCCGGCACCGGGGAGCTGTTTTTT | CASSLNPGTGELFF
16 | TRBD1 | TRBJ1-2 | TRBV6-5 | . | TGTGCCAGCAGTTACTCCCGGACAGGGAGCCTCTATGGCTACACCTTC | CASSYSRTGSLYGYTF
14 | . | TRBJ2-1 | TRBV6-6 | . | TGTGCCAGCAGTTACGGGCAGGGTGATAATGAGCAGTTCTTC | CASSYGQGDNEQFF
16 | TRBD2 | TRBJ2-7 | TRBV28 | . | TGTGCCAGCAGAACAAGAAGCGGGAGTATGTACTACGAGCAGTACTTC | CASRTRSGSMYYEQYF
16 | . | TRBJ2-7 | TRBV5-4 | . | TGTGCCAGCAGCTTGGCTCAAACAGTGACGTCCTACGAGCAGTACTTC | CASSLAQTVTSYEQYF
13 | . | TRBJ2-5 | TRBV7-7 | . | TGTGCTAGCAGCCCCACGAACGGGGAGACCCAGTACTTC | CASSPTNGETQYF
15 | TRBD1 | TRBJ1-5 | TRBV27 | . | TGTGCCAGCAGTTTGGGACAGCTTAGCAATCAGCCCCAGCATTTT | CASSLGQLSNQPQHF
13 | . | TRBJ2-3 | TRBV30 | . | TGTGCCTGGAGTGCGTTTGAGCGCGATACGCAGTATTTT | CAWSAFERDTQYF
13 | . | TRBJ1-4 | TRBV4-2 | . | TGTGCCAGCAGCTCTGGGGGTAGCGAAAAACTGTTTTTT | CASSSGGSEKLFF
14 | . | TRBJ2-5 | TRBV6-5 | . | TGTGCCAGCAGCCTACGAGGGCGAGAAGAGACCCAGTACTTC | CASSLRGREETQYF
19 | TRBD2 | TRBJ2-7 | TRBV28 | . | TGTGCCAGCAGTTTCCGAGGAGTACTAGCGGGTATGACTTCCTACGAGCAGTACTTC | CASSFRGVLAGMTSYEQYF
12 | . | TRBJ2-1 | TRBV7-2 | once | TGTGCCAGCAGCCCAAGATACAATGAGCAGTTCTTC | CASSPRYNEQFF
14 | TRBD1 | TRBJ1-3 | TRBV13 | . | TGTGCCAGCAGCTCCCGGACAGGTGGAAACACCATATATTTT | CASSSRTGGNTIYF
14 | . | TRBJ1-1 | TRBV28 | . | TGTGCCAGCAGTTTTCGGGACCCGAACACTGAAGCTTTCTTT | CASSFRDPNTEAFF
14 | . | TRBJ2-1 | TRBV5-6 | once | TGTGCCAGCAGCCGGACTTCTTTCGACAATGAGCAGTTCTTC | CASSRTSFDNEQFF
12 | . | TRBJ1-5 | TRBV28 | . | TGTGCCAGCAGATCATCAGGGTTGCCCCAGCATTTT | CASRSSGLPQHF
10 | . | TRBJ2-7 | TRBV11-2 | few | TGTGCCAGCAGCTCGTACGAGCAGTACTTC | CASSSYEQYF
15 | . | TRBJ2-6 | TRBV19 | . | TGTGCCAGTAGTATAGGGGGCGCTGGGGCCAACGTCCTGACTTTC | CASSIGGAGANVLTF
13 | TRBD1 | TRBJ1-2 | TRBV6-1 | . | TGTGCCAGTCGATCGACAGGGAACTATGGCTACACCTTC | CASRSTGNYGYTF
15 | TRBD1 | TRBJ1-1 | TRBV9 | . | TGTGCCAGCAGCCCCATGGACAGGGGGAACACTGAAGCTTTCTTT | CASSPMDRGNTEAFF
13 | . | TRBJ1-1 | TRBV29-1 | . | TGCAGCGTTCAACGGACAGAGGACACTGAAGCTTTCTTT | CSVQRTEDTEAFF
13 | . | TRBJ1-2 | TRBV6-5 | . | TGTGCCAGCAGTTACTCAGGGGACTATGGCTACACCTTC | CASSYSGDYGYTF